This note documents a single T cell receptor (beta chain) sequence. No cognate antigen has been identified for it. It has no much larger one-base neighbor in the sample; base qualities were not kept. This sample was taken from a study of beta chain features in type 1 diabetes (dated by TCRdb to between 2017 and 2018). A note on the overall study: No differences in mean age, gender distribution, total cell number or subset yield were found between patients and healthy donors. A total of roughly 98,000,000 sorted cells were examined across all samples, and a strong correlation was observed between cell number per subset and RNA yield. In the study, recently diagnosed type 1 diabetes patients and matched healthy donors were compared on the TCRB repertoires of their sorted circulating CD4+ T cell subsets. Naive and central memory subsets were obtained from all 30 or so donors, but regulatory and stem cell-like memory subsets were isolated from only 8 patients and 8 healthy donors. The research as a whole found: Naive, central memory and regulatory TCRB repertoires appeared to be more similar among patients than among healthy donors. Only small numbers of individuals were included in the HLA sub-analyses, which left unresolved whether HLA type had any influence on TCRB rearrangement. Because cDNA was sequenced instead of genomic DNA, activated cells with high expression could be over-represented, although the groups did not differ in activation or CD3 levels. At VDJ recombination sites, type 1 diabetes patients had fewer insertions and more deleted nucleotides, which implies abnormalities in thymic rearrangement. Type 1 diabetes patients showed a moderate but significant shortening of TCRB CDR3 length in all four CD4+ subsets. PCR might favor shorter templates, but patient and control samples were amplified and corrected together, so any skew would affect both groups equally.

All of the isolated RNA was reverse transcribed with the High Capacity cDNA Reverse Transcription Kit, so expressed TCRB transcripts were sequenced. Deep immunoSEQ sequencing was performed on naive, central memory and regulatory T cell samples, with an average of around 3.4 million total reads per sample. Sorted cells were lysed in RLT buffer and RNA was extracted with DNase-treated RNeasy Micro or Mini kits, depending on cell number. Each cell subset was processed separately to prevent cross-contamination, with patient and healthy donor samples processed together. Using the immunoSEQ multiplex PCR, TCRB sequences were amplified from cDNA into 87-bp fragments spanning the CDR3 region. The amplicons were sequenced using the Illumina HiSeq platform. In the original analysis: Synthetic template baselines were used to correct PCR bias computationally, reads within Hamming distance 2 were collapsed, and singletons that could not be merged were discarded. Reads were aligned against IMGT so that V, D and J genes, CDR3 length and insertions or deletions at six rearrangement sites could be assigned. Within each subset, clonotype counts were normalized to sorted cell number, and only after that were true diversity and Gini coefficients computed with the tcR R package. The overlap coefficient, calculated on TCRB nucleotide sequences, was used to quantify repertoire sharing. Out-of-frame TCRB sequences from naive cells were analyzed to stand in for the pre-selection repertoire. The clones in this table, taken by TCRdb from immuneACCESS, are in-frame only. Not every clone is retained; where verified, under half of the shortfall comes from an unresolved V gene, and the cause of the rest is unknown. The DNA was the basis for D and trimming; V, J and clone size are from that table. This sample holds 680,000 or so clones; over 10% were observed only once. Together, the top ten hold 0.02% to 0.025% of the sample.

Each donor gave one peripheral blood draw, averaging roughly 120 mL, which was collected into heparinised tubes. A BD FACSAria II was used to sort naive, central memory, regulatory and stem cell-like memory CD4+ T cells with a panel that included CD45RO, CCR7, CD25, CD127, CD95 and CD27. A purity above 98% was achieved for all sorted populations. PBMCs were separated immediately by Lymphoprep density gradient centrifugation and were stained directly, without being cultured. To minimize batch effects, samples were stained and sorted in pairs, one healthy donor with one patient per experiment. The CDR3 has 15 amino acids, counting the end cysteine and phenylalanine. Solely the CDR3 DNA is kept, with 45 bases framed from the first base. The germline ends are 16 bases apart after V is trimmed by 5 bases and J by 2 bases. The germline V gene encodes CDR1 LNHDA and CDR2 SQIVND (reference sequence).

The receptor comes from a man aged 18 to 29 with type 1 diabetes. The material sequenced was naive CD4+ T cells from blood. The cell subset or site label, as the study defines it: true naive CD4+ T cells. The V gene is TRBV19 and the J gene is TRBJ2-7, with the D gene possibly TRBD1 or TRBD2, each one fitting 5 bases. This receptor carries the CDR3 CASSQIWDGTYEQYF. At the DNA level, the sequence is TGTGCCAGTAGTCAGATTTGGGACGGAACCTACGAGCAGTACTTC.